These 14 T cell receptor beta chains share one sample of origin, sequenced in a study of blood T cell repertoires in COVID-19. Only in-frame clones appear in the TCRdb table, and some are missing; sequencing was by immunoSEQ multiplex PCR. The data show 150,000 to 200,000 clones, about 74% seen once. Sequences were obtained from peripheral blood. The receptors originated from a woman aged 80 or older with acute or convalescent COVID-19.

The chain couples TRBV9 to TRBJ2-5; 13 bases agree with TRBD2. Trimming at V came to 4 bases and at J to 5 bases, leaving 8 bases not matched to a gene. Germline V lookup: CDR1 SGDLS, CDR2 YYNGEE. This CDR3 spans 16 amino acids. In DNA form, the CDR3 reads TGTGCCAGCAGCTCAAGGACTAGCGGGAGTCGGGAGACCCAGTACTTC. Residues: CASSSRTSGSRETQYF. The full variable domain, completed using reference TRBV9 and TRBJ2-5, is DSGVTQTPKHLITATGQRVTLRCSPRSGDLSVYWYQQSLDQGLQFLIQYYNGEERAKGNILERFSAQQFPDLHSELNLSSLELGDSALYFCASSSRTSGSRETQYFGPGTRLLVL.

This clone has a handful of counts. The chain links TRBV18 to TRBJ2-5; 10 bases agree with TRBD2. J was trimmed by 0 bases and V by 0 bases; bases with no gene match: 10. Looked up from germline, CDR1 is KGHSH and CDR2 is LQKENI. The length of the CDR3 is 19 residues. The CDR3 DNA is TGTGCCAGCTCACCACCTCACACTAGCGGGACTACGTACCAAGAGACCCAGTACTTC. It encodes CASSPPHTSGTTYQETQYF. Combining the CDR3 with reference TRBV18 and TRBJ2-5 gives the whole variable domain NAGVMQNPRHLVRRRGQEARLRCSPMKGHSHVYWYRQLPEEGLKFMVYLQKENIIDESGMPKERFSAEFPKEGPSILRIQQVVRGDSAAYFCASSPPHTSGTTYQETQYFGPGTRLLVL.

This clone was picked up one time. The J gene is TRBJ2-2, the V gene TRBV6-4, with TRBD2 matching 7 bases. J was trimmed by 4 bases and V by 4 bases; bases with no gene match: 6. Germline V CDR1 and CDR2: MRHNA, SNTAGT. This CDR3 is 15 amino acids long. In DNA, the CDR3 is TGTGCCAGCAGTGGTCCGACTAGCCCCACCGGGGAGCTGTTTTTT. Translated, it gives CASSGPTSPTGELFF.

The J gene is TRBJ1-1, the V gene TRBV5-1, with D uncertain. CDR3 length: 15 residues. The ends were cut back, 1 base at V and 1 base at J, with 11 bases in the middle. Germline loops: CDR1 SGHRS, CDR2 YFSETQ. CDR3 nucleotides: TGCGCCAGCAGCTTGATGAGGGCAGGGAACACTGAAGCTTTCTTT. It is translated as CASSLMRAGNTEAFF.

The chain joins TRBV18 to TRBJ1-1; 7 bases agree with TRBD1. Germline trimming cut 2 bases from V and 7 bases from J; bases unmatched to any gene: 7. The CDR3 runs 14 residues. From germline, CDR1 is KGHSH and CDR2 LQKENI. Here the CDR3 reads CASSPTKGAIEAFF. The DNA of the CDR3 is TGTGCCAGCTCACCAACTAAGGGGGCGATTGAAGCTTTCTTT.

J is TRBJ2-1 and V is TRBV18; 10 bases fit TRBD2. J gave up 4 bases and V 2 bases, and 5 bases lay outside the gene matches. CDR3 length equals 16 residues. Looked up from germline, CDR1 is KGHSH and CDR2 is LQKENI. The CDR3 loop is CASSPSGTSDYNEQFF. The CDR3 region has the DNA TGTGCCAGCTCACCATCCGGGACTAGCGATTACAATGAGCAGTTCTTC.

CDR3 bases: TGTGCCAGCAGCTTAATGCTAGCGGGGGCAGATACGCAGTATTTT. Protein sequence: CASSLMLAGADTQYF. The chain has TRBV7-9 and TRBJ2-3, with TRBD2 matching 10 bases. Germline CDR1 reads SEHNR; CDR2 reads FQNEAQ (reference sequence). J gave up 4 bases and V 2 bases, and 3 bases lay outside the gene matches. This CDR3 has 15 amino acids.

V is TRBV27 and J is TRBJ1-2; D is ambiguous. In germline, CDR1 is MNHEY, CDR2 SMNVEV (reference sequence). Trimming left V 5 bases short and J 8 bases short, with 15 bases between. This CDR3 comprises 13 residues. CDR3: CASSAVPRLGYTF. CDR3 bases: TGTGCCAGCAGTGCAGTCCCCCGACTGGGCTACACCTTC.

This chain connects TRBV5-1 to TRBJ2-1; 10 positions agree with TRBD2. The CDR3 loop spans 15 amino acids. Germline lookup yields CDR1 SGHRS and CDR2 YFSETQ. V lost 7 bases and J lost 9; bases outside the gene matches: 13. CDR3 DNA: TGCGCCAGCGCCCCCCTGGAGCGGGAGGGTGGTGAGCAGTTCTTC. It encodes CASAPLEREGGEQFF.

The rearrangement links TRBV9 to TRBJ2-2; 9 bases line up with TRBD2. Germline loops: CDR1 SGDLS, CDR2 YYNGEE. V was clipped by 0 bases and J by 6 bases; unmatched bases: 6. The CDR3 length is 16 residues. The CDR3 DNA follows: TGTGCCAGCAGCGTAGGGGGGACTAGCTATTCCGGGGAGCTGTTTTTT. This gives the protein CASSVGGTSYSGELFF.

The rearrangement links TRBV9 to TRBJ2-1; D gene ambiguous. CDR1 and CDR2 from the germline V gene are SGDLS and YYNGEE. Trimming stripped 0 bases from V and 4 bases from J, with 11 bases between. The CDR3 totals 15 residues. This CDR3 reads CASSVAIAGYNEQFF. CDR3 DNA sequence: TGTGCCAGCAGCGTAGCTATTGCAGGTTACAATGAGCAGTTCTTC.

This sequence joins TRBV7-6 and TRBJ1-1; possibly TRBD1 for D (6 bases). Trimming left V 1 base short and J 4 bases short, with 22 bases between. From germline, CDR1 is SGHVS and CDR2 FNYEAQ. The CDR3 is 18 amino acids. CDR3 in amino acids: CASSLVVSDTGRSTEAFF. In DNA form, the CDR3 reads TGTGCCAGCAGCTTAGTGGTATCAGATACAGGGCGGAGCACTGAAGCTTTCTTT.

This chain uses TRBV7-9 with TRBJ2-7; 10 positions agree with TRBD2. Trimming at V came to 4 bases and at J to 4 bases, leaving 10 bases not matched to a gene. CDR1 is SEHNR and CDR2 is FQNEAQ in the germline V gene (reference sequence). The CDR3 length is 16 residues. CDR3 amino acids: CASSSDSSGSRYEQYF. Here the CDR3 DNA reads TGTGCCAGCAGCTCCGATTCTAGCGGGAGTAGGTACGAGCAGTACTTC.

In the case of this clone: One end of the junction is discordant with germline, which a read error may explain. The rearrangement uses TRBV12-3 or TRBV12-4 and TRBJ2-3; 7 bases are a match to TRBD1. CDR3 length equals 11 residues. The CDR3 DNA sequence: TGTGCCAGCAACGACAGGGATACTAATTTTTTT. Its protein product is CASNDRDTNFF.